The 32 T cell receptor beta chains presented below share a single source sample, sequenced in a study of regulatory T cells in long-lasting Graves disease. Time point: persistent/refractory GD, antithyroid drugs over 5 years with positive TRAb. Isolated PBMC RNA provided the starting material for the TCR library. CDR3 regions were amplified by Arm-PCR using iRepertoire HTBI primers to build TCR beta libraries. TCRdb called the multiplex PCR reads again in MiXCR, with one record for every CDR3 protein. The sample shows about 340,000 distinct CDR3 sequences, 15% to 20% of them seen only once. Sequenced here: peripheral blood mononuclear cells (PBMCs), sampled when the disease was refractory, from a patient treated with antithyroid drugs. These receptors all come from a female donor with Graves disease.

This clonotype was recorded at least ten times. The chain has TRBV7-9 and TRBJ1-2; TRBD1 might be the D (6 bases). There are 15 residues in the CDR3. Trimming shortened V by 2 bases and J by 0 bases, and 10 bases separated the two germline ends. The germline V gene has CDR1 SEHNR and CDR2 FQNEAQ (reference sequence). The CDR3 protein is CASSLPGHPNYGYTF. CDR3 sequence (DNA): TGTGCCAGCAGCTTACCGGGACACCCTAACTATGGCTACACCTTC. The full variable domain, its missing parts supplied by reference TRBV7-9 and TRBJ1-2, is DTGVSQNPRHKITKRGQNVTFRCDPISEHNRLYWYRQTLGQGPEFLTYFQNEAQLEKSRLLSDRFSAERPKGSFSTLEIQRTEQGDSAMYLCASSLPGHPNYGYTFGSGTRLTVV.

The rearrangement joins TRBV5-1 to TRBJ1-3, with 8 bases that match TRBD1. The CDR3 covers 16 residues. CDR1 SGHRS and CDR2 YFSETQ come from the germline V gene. The V gene end was trimmed by 4 bases and the J gene end by 3 bases; junction bases not matched to a gene: 9. CDR3 amino acids: CASSPRTGSSGNTIYF. DNA for the CDR3: TGCGCCAGCAGCCCCAGGACAGGGTCGAGTGGAAACACCATATATTTT.

A word on this clonotype: The junction shows a germline mismatch at one end, possibly a read error. The genes are TRBV5-1 and TRBJ1-5, with a weak D call TRBD1 (6 bases). From germline, CDR1 is SGHRS and CDR2 YFSETQ. This CDR3 comprises 17 residues. CDR3 sequence (DNA): TGCACCAGCAGGGGAGGTTCAGGAGAAATAGGTTGGCAGCCCCAGCATTTT. Protein: CTSRGGSGEIGWQPQHF.

V usage is TRBV6-5 and J usage is TRBJ2-2, with 8 bases aligning to TRBD2. CDR3 length: 15 residues. Unmatched junction bases numbered 5, after V lost 2 bases and J lost 6 bases. Germline CDR1 and CDR2: MNHEY and SVGAGI. This chain's CDR3 is CASSYEAGGAGELFF. The CDR3 nucleotides read TGTGCCAGCAGTTACGAGGCGGGGGGCGCCGGGGAGCTGTTTTTT.

This clonotype showed up just a few times. The V gene is TRBV5-1, the J gene TRBJ1-2; a weak D match, TRBD1 (6 bases). V lost 7 bases to trimming and J lost 5 bases, with 18 bases between them. CDR1 and CDR2 from the germline V gene are SGHRS and YFSETQ. The CDR3 length is 14 residues. The CDR3 DNA sequence: TGCGCCAGCGCCCCCCAGGGGTTAGCATATGGCTACACCTTC. Its protein is CASAPQGLAYGYTF.

The chain links TRBV13 to TRBJ1-5; maybe TRBD1 (6 bases). CDR1 and CDR2 from the germline V gene are PRHDT and FYEKMQ (reference sequence). The length of the CDR3 is 13 residues. V lost 6 bases to trimming and J lost 6 bases, with 12 bases between them. CDR3 in amino acids: CASSFRGTQPQHF. DNA of the CDR3: TGTGCCAGCAGTTTCAGGGGTACTCAGCCCCAGCATTTT. Variable domain in full (rest from reference TRBV13 and TRBJ1-5): AAGVIQSPRHLIKEKRETATLKCYPIPRHDTVYWYQQGPGQDPQFLISFYEKMQSDKGSIPDRFSAQQFSDYHSELNMSSLELGDSALYFCASSFRGTQPQHFGDGTRLSIL.

This clonotype turned up a few times. The chain combines TRBV27 with TRBJ1-5; a weak D match, TRBD1 (6 bases). The CDR3 has 12 residues. The V end lost 6 bases, the J end lost 4 bases, and 7 bases lay between the germline ends. The germline gives CDR1 MNHEY, CDR2 SMNVEV (reference sequence). CDR3 nucleotide sequence: TGTGCCAGCAGGGACAGAAATCAGCCCCAGCATTTT. Its translation: CASRDRNQPQHF.

With respect to this clonotype: A much more abundant neighbour one base away suggests this may be a read error. The chain couples TRBV6-1 to TRBJ1-5; D possibly corresponds to TRBD1 (5 bases). The V end lost 5 bases, the J end lost 1 base, and 9 bases lay between the germline ends. This CDR3 is 14 amino acids long. The germline V gene encodes CDR1 MNHNS and CDR2 SASEGT. CDR3 nucleotides: TGTGCCAGCAGTCGGGGCCCAAGCAATCAGCCCCAGCATTTT. This encodes CASSRGPSNQPQHF.

This clonotype appeared many times. The V call is TRBV24-1, the J call TRBJ2-5; perhaps TRBD1 as D (5 bases). This CDR3 region has 15 residues. V dropped 4 bases and J dropped 5 bases, with 16 bases sitting between them. Looked up from germline, CDR1 is KGHDR and CDR2 is SFDVKD. CDR3 in DNA: TGTGCCACCAGTGACCCCCGGGCAGCAGGGGAGACCCAGTACTTC. It codes for CATSDPRAAGETQYF.

This chain joins TRBV3-1 and TRBJ1-2, with D uncertain. V lost 1 base, J lost 8 bases, and 11 bases lay in between. The CDR3 extends over 13 amino acids. Per the germline V gene, CDR1 is LGHDT and CDR2 is YNNKEL (reference sequence). CDR3 sequence: CASSQATTRGYTF. CDR3 nucleotide sequence: TGTGCCAGCAGCCAAGCAACGACGCGGGGCTACACCTTC.

V usage is TRBV11-2 and J usage is TRBJ2-3; perhaps TRBD2 as D (6 bases). The CDR3 has 17 amino acids. The V gene's germline CDR1 is SGHAT and CDR2 FQNNGV. The V end was cut by 0 bases, the J end by 5 bases, with 18 bases between. The CDR3 is CASSLEMGRGKLDTQYF. In nucleotides, the CDR3 is TGTGCCAGCAGCTTAGAGATGGGACGGGGGAAATTAGATACGCAGTATTTT.

This clonotype was seen a handful of times. This chain connects TRBV11-2 to TRBJ2-3; 13 bases are shared with TRBD2. After removal of 5 bases from V and 9 bases from J, the junction contained 11 bases not matched to a gene. This CDR3 spans 16 amino acids. Germline values: CDR1 SGHAT, CDR2 FQNNGV. The chain's CDR3 is CASSTIPGLAGVTQYF. The CDR3 region has the DNA TGTGCCAGCAGCACCATCCCAGGACTAGCGGGGGTGACGCAGTATTTT. Combining the CDR3 with reference TRBV11-2 and TRBJ2-3 gives the whole variable domain EAGVAQSPRYKIIEKRQSVAFWCNPISGHATLYWYQQILGQGPKLLIQFQNNGVVDDSQLPKDRFSAERLKGVDSTLKIQPAKLEDSAVYLCASSTIPGLAGVTQYFGPGTRLTVL.

This clonotype has ten or more counts. CDR3 in DNA: TGTGCCAGCAGCCGGGGATTGGACACTGAAGCTTTCTTT. It specifies CASSRGLDTEAFF. The chain is built from TRBV7-9 and TRBJ1-1; no reliable D call. Looked up from germline, CDR1 is SEHNR and CDR2 is FQNEAQ (reference sequence). The CDR3 spans 13 residues. V was cut by 5 bases and J by 3 bases, with 10 bases left in between.

This clonotype occurred many times. V gene TRBV6-5 combines with J gene TRBJ1-1; maybe TRBD1 (5 bases). The V and J ends lost 0 bases and 6 bases respectively, with 11 bases between them. Germline CDR1 and CDR2: MNHEY and SVGAGI. This CDR3 has 14 residues. The CDR3 sequence: CASSYSRGDPEAFF. The CDR3 DNA is TGTGCCAGCAGTTACTCTAGAGGGGACCCTGAAGCTTTCTTT.

This clonotype has a count of ten or more. V and J are TRBV28 and TRBJ2-7, with no clear D. Trimming stripped 2 bases from V and 1 base from J, with 6 bases between. The CDR3 loop spans 13 amino acids. In germline, CDR1 is MDHEN, CDR2 SYDVKM. Written as DNA, the CDR3 is TGTGCCAGCAGTTTAGCCCGATCCTACGAGCAGTACTTC. Amino acid sequence: CASSLARSYEQYF.

The V call is TRBV6-9, the J call TRBJ2-5; 7 bases line up with TRBD2. This CDR3 region has 13 residues. J lost 4 bases, V lost 3 bases, and 2 bases had no gene match. Germline V gene sequence: CDR1 MNHGY, CDR2 SVAAGI. Here the CDR3 reads CASSYSGIETQYF. The DNA for the CDR3 is TGTGCCAGCAGTTACAGCGGGATAGAGACCCAGTACTTC.

This clonotype has ten or more counts. V and J are TRBV28 and TRBJ2-7, with unresolved D. The V end lost 6 bases, the J end lost 4 bases, and 10 bases lay between the germline ends. The CDR3 is 12 residues long. The germline gives CDR1 MDHEN, CDR2 SYDVKM. The CDR3: CASSSTWYEQYF. CDR3 nucleotides: TGTGCCAGCAGCTCTACTTGGTACGAGCAGTACTTC.

There are many counts of this clonotype. The chain is built from TRBV6-5 and TRBJ1-2, with D perhaps TRBD1 (5 bases). Per germline, CDR1 MNHEY and CDR2 SVGAGI. This CDR3 is 15 amino acids long. Deletions cut 2 bases from V and 2 bases from J, with 12 bases between. CDR3 DNA: TGTGCCAGCAGTTACGGCGGGGGGTTGAACTATGGCTACACCTTC. The encoded protein is CASSYGGGLNYGYTF.

This clonotype was detected ten times or more. Here the CDR3 reads CASNSGQGEETQYF. The CDR3 DNA is TGTGCCAGCAATTCCGGACAGGGGGAAGAGACCCAGTACTTC. V usage is TRBV12-3 or TRBV12-4 and J usage is TRBJ2-5; 10 bases are a match to TRBD1. V lost 7 bases, J lost 3 bases, and 5 bases stayed unmatched. The CDR3 loop spans 14 amino acids.

The rearrangement links TRBV10-3 to TRBJ1-1; D is ambiguous. Trimming removed 6 bases at V and 0 bases at J, with 11 bases between. The CDR3 sequence is 14 residues long. CDR1 ENHRY and CDR2 SYGVKD come from the germline V gene. DNA of the CDR3: TGTGCCATCAGCCCAGCGGCTATGAACACTGAAGCTTTCTTT. Translated: CAISPAAMNTEAFF.

In its sample, this clonotype was seen a few times. One junction end disagrees with the germline gene, perhaps due to a read error. The rearrangement links TRBV19 to TRBJ1-2; D not certain. This CDR3 has 13 amino acids. The germline V gene encodes CDR1 LNHDA and CDR2 SQIVND (reference sequence). CDR3 coding DNA: TGTGCCCGTAGTATCGGACCTTCAGGAGGCTACACCTTC. It is translated as CARSIGPSGGYTF.

This clonotype was counted ten times or more. Mismatch with germline at one junction end may stem from a read error. The chain links TRBV7-7 to TRBJ2-5; no clear D. Germline V CDR1 and CDR2: SSHAT, FNYEAQ (reference sequence). CDR3 length: 13 residues. The CDR3 loop reads CASSFLGQETQYF. CDR3 coding DNA: TGTGCTAGCAGCTTCTTAGGGCAAGAGACCCAGTACTTC. The whole variable domain, filled in from reference TRBV7-7 and TRBJ2-5, reads GAGVSQSPRYKVTKRGQDVTLRCDPISSHATLYWYQQALGQGPEFLTYFNYEAQPDKSGLPSDRFSAERPEGSISTLTIQRTEQRDSAMYRCASSFLGQETQYFGPGTRLLVL.

This clonotype was found many times. The chain carries TRBV28 and TRBJ2-7, with D perhaps matching TRBD2 (5 bases). The CDR3 spans 11 residues. Germline V lookup: CDR1 MDHEN, CDR2 SYDVKM. The ends were cut back, 8 bases at V and 4 bases at J, with 9 bases in the middle. CDR3 loop: CASRGGYEQYF. CDR3 coding DNA: TGTGCCAGCCGTGGAGGATACGAGCAGTACTTC.

V gene TRBV6-2 or TRBV6-3 combines with J gene TRBJ1-1, with TRBD1 matching over 7 bases. The J segment lost 2 bases and the V segment lost 10 bases, leaving 10 bases of the junction unmatched. Germline CDR1 and CDR2: MNHEY and SVGEGT. The CDR3 totals 14 residues. The chain's CDR3 is CATFRGERNTEAFF. The CDR3 nucleotides are TGTGCCACCTTCAGGGGGGAGAGAAACACTGAAGCTTTCTTT.

This clonotype came up many times. This rearrangement joins TRBV29-1 to TRBJ2-4, with D unresolved. This CDR3 is built from 12 residues. V shed 4 bases and J shed 6 bases, with 10 bases lying between them. Germline CDR1 reads SQVTM; CDR2 reads ANQGSEA. CDR3 loop: CSVVLVSNIQYF. CDR3 DNA: TGCAGCGTTGTACTCGTTTCAAACATTCAGTACTTC.

CDR3 nucleotide sequence: TGCGCCAGCAGCCTCTGGACAGGGAAGGGCTACGAGCAGTACTTC. Its protein product is CASSLWTGKGYEQYF. This chain links TRBV4-3 with TRBJ2-7; 8 nucleotides agree with TRBD1. V shed 4 bases and J 3 bases; nucleotides not matched to a gene: 8. This CDR3 region has 15 residues. Germline lookup yields CDR1 LGHNA and CDR2 YSLEER.

This clonotype was counted at least ten times. This chain joins TRBV11-1 and TRBJ1-1; D unresolved. There are 15 residues in the CDR3. V shed 3 bases and J shed 0 bases, with 11 bases lying between them. Germline-derived CDR1 and CDR2 are SGHAT and FQDESV (reference sequence). The CDR3: CASSLAGDLNTEAFF. CDR3 bases: TGTGCCAGCAGCTTGGCAGGAGATTTGAACACTGAAGCTTTCTTT.

This clonotype was observed a handful of times. The chain has TRBV10-3 and TRBJ2-5, with 8 bases matching TRBD2. Trimming cost V 6 bases and J 5 bases; bases outside gene matches: 11. CDR3 size: 15 residues. CDR1 and CDR2 (germline): ENHRY, SYGVKD. The CDR3 sequence: CAISSSRGGLETQYF. CDR3 DNA sequence: TGTGCCATCAGCTCGAGTCGGGGGGGCCTGGAGACCCAGTACTTC.

This clonotype occurred many times. This chain links TRBV6-1 with TRBJ2-7; TRBD1 agrees at 7 bases. The CDR3 runs to 15 residues. V lost 6 bases to trimming and J lost 0 bases; unmatched junction nucleotides: 8. Germline V gene data show CDR1 as MNHNS and CDR2 as SASEGT. The CDR3 DNA follows: TGTGCCAGCAGCGGTATGGGACAGTCCTCCTACGAGCAGTACTTC. Translated: CASSGMGQSSYEQYF.

This clonotype was counted many times. The chain combines TRBV7-9 with TRBJ1-2; TRBD1 might be the D (5 bases). Trimming shortened V by 5 bases and J by 7 bases, and 11 bases separated the two germline ends. The V gene's germline CDR1 is SEHNR and CDR2 FQNEAQ (reference sequence). The CDR3 is made up of 12 amino acids. The CDR3 DNA sequence: TGTGCCAGCAGCCTTGGACACCCTGGCTACACCTTC. Translated: CASSLGHPGYTF.

This clonotype was observed a handful of times. The gene calls are TRBV3-1 and TRBJ2-7, with D unclear. The V end lost 1 base, the J end lost 4 bases, and 11 bases lay between the germline ends. The CDR3 totals 14 residues. Germline V gene data show CDR1 as LGHDT and CDR2 as YNNKEL (reference sequence). The chain's CDR3 is CASSQVYTWYEQYF. The DNA of the CDR3 is TGTGCCAGCAGCCAAGTTTATACCTGGTACGAGCAGTACTTC.

This clonotype was seen a few times. The chain combines TRBV28 with TRBJ2-3; D remains unclear. Germline CDR1 is MDHEN and CDR2 is SYDVKM. V lost 5 bases and J 2 bases, leaving 2 bases between the germline ends. CDR3 size: 11 residues. The CDR3 region is CASSTTDTQYF. CDR3 nucleotide sequence: TGTGCCAGCAGTACCACAGATACGCAGTATTTT.